Below, 22 T cell receptor beta chains from the same sample are listed, as sequenced in a study of regulatory T cells in long-lasting Graves disease. The time point is: persistent/refractory GD, antithyroid drugs over 5 years with positive TRAb. PBMCs were the source of the RNA used for TCR sequencing. The TCR beta library used iRepertoire HTBI primers with Arm-PCR amplification of CDR3. From the multiplex PCR reads, TCRdb called clonotypes with MiXCR, one entry per CDR3 protein. The table has about 430,000 distinct CDR3 sequences, around 20% seen once; the top ten hold roughly an eighth. Sequencing used peripheral blood mononuclear cells (PBMCs), obtained when the disease was refractory, from a patient treated with antithyroid drugs. The receptors shown here come from a female donor with Graves disease.

This clonotype was picked up a small number of times. The chain carries TRBV18 and TRBJ2-7; 10 nucleotides align to TRBD1. CDR3 length: 16 residues. The junction had 6 bases not matched to a gene; V was cut back by 3 bases and J by 1 base. CDR1 is KGHSH and CDR2 is LQKENI in the germline V gene. CDR3 protein: CASSPRGTGVSYEQYF. CDR3 DNA sequence: TGTGCCAGCTCACCCCGAGGGACAGGGGTATCCTACGAGCAGTACTTC.

A remark on this clonotype: At one boundary the junction diverges from the germline segment, which might be a read error. V is TRBV6-2 or TRBV6-3 and J is TRBJ2-5; 10 bases align to TRBD1. The germline CDR1 and CDR2 sequences are MNHEY and SVGEGT. CDR3 length: 14 residues. The CDR3 nucleotides read TGTGCCAGCAGTCCTGGGACAGGGGAAGAGTCCCAGTACTTC. Residues: CASSPGTGEESQYF.

In this sample, this clonotype turned up many times. The chain employs TRBV12-3 or TRBV12-4 and TRBJ2-7; possibly TRBD1 or TRBD2 for D (7 bases each). The length of the CDR3 is 13 residues. Trimming removed 1 base at V and 7 bases at J, with 11 bases between. CDR3 in amino acids: CASSLDQGGEQYF. The DNA for the CDR3 is TGTGCCAGCAGTTTAGATCAGGGGGGGGAGCAGTACTTC.

As regards this clonotype: Since a much larger clone is just one base distant, this may be a read error. The chain carries TRBV15 and TRBJ2-7; D is undetermined. Germline assignment: CDR1 LNHNV and CDR2 YYDKDF (reference sequence). The CDR3 covers 15 residues. V lost 1 base and J lost 2, with 12 bases in between. The CDR3: CATSRGPDHTYEQYF. CDR3 coding DNA: TGTGCCACCAGCAGAGGTCCGGACCACACCTACGAGCAGTACTTC.

J is TRBJ2-2 and V is TRBV6-2 or TRBV6-3, with D unresolved. The length of the CDR3 is 15 residues. Trimming took off 4 bases at V and 4 bases at J, with 13 bases between the two ends. The V gene's germline CDR1 is MNHEY and CDR2 SVGEGT. The CDR3 DNA reads as TGTGCCAGCAGTTCCCCCTTCGCGGTCACCGGGGAGCTGTTTTTT. As protein: CASSSPFAVTGELFF.

The CDR3 nucleotides are TGCAGTGCTAGAGTACCGACTCGGGTGGCGAACACTGAAGCTTTCTTT. It encodes CSARVPTRVANTEAFF. This chain uses TRBV20-1 with TRBJ1-1, with D unresolved. The ends were cut back, 1 base at V and 1 base at J, with 16 bases in the middle. The CDR3 spans 16 residues. Germline loops: CDR1 DFQATT, CDR2 SNEGSKA (reference sequence).

The chain employs TRBV5-4 and TRBJ1-1; D is unresolved. CDR1 and CDR2 from the germline V gene are SGHNT and YYREEE (reference sequence). This CDR3 is built from 13 residues. V lost 4 bases and J lost 3, with 10 bases in between. The CDR3 region has the DNA TGTGCCAGCAGCCGTAGCGCCCACACTGAAGCTTTCTTT. This codes for CASSRSAHTEAFF.

V is TRBV6-1 and J is TRBJ2-1, with D maybe TRBD2 (6 bases). CDR1 and CDR2 (germline): MNHNS, SASEGT. There are 15 residues in the CDR3. V was shortened by 6 bases and J by 4 bases, with 16 bases between the two germline ends. CDR3 coding DNA: TGTGCCAGCAGCCGCTTCGCGGGGACTTACAATGAGCAGTTCTTC. Translating it yields CASSRFAGTYNEQFF.

This clonotype has more than one count but fewer than ten. This rearrangement joins TRBV20-1 to TRBJ1-1, with D uncertain. This CDR3 contains 13 residues. In germline, CDR1 is DFQATT, CDR2 SNEGSKA (reference sequence). The V gene lost 3 bases and the J gene lost 3 bases, with 11 bases spanning the gap. DNA for the CDR3: TGCAGTGCTAGCTGGATCCCCGACACTGAAGCTTTCTTT. Translation: CSASWIPDTEAFF.

The rearrangement uses TRBV28 and TRBJ2-1, with TRBD2 matching 9 bases. The germline gives CDR1 MDHEN, CDR2 SYDVKM. CDR3 length: 17 residues. Losses at the gene ends were 1 base for V and 5 bases for J; bases not matched to a gene: 9. The CDR3 region has the DNA TGTGCCAGCAGTTTATTCCCCGCGGGAGGGCCCCACAATGAGCAGTTCTTC. This translates into CASSLFPAGGPHNEQFF.

Many counts were recorded for this clonotype. The rearrangement joins TRBV7-8 to TRBJ2-2; no definite D call. Trimming cost V 5 bases and J 7 bases, with 8 bases left between them. Looked up from germline, CDR1 is SGHVS and CDR2 is FQNEAQ. The CDR3 runs to 12 residues. CDR3 sequence reads: CASSPLGGELFF. DNA for the CDR3: TGTGCCAGCAGCCCCTTGGGCGGGGAGCTGTTTTTT.

This clonotype was seen more than once but under ten times. The rearrangement links TRBV28 to TRBJ1-2, with D possibly matching TRBD1 (5 bases). The CDR3 consists of 13 residues. From germline, CDR1 is MDHEN and CDR2 SYDVKM. V dropped 5 bases and J dropped 13 bases, with 20 bases sitting between them. The CDR3 DNA follows: TGTGCCAGCAGTCCTCGGGACTCCCCGGGTTCCACCTTC. This gives the protein CASSPRDSPGSTF.

This clonotype was counted between two and nine times. The chain employs TRBV29-1 and TRBJ2-3; D unclear. CDR3 length: 13 amino acids. V was clipped by 6 bases and J by 6 bases, with 16 bases between them. Germline V gene lookup returns CDR1 SQVTM and CDR2 ANQGSEA. The CDR3 protein is CSVAKALADTQYF. The CDR3 DNA is TGCAGCGTCGCAAAAGCTTTGGCGGATACGCAGTATTTT.

V is TRBV2 and J is TRBJ2-1; no firm D call. There are 11 residues in the CDR3. V was clipped by 6 bases and J by 9 bases, with 9 bases between them. CDR1 is SNHLY, CDR2 FYNNEI, per germline. The chain's CDR3 is CASRRTGEQFF. The CDR3 DNA is TGTGCCAGCAGACGGACGGGTGAGCAGTTCTTC. Full variable domain (outside the CDR3, taken from reference TRBV2 and TRBJ2-1): EPEVTQTPSHQVTQMGQEVILRCVPISNHLYFYWYRQILGQKVEFLVSFYNNEISEKSEIFDDQFSVERPDGSNFTLKIRSTKLEDSAMYFCASRRTGEQFFGPGTRLTVL.

The chain employs TRBV13 and TRBJ2-7; D might be TRBD2 (5 bases). V was trimmed by 1 base and J by 4 bases, leaving 14 bases between them. The germline V gene encodes CDR1 PRHDT and CDR2 FYEKMQ (reference sequence). CDR3 length: 15 residues. CDR3 loop: CASSLDAGWPYEQYF. CDR3 nucleotides: TGTGCCAGCAGCTTAGATGCGGGTTGGCCGTACGAGCAGTACTTC.

This clonotype was detected only a few times. The chain is built from TRBV20-1 and TRBJ2-5; 8 positions match TRBD2. Germline lookup yields CDR1 DFQATT and CDR2 SNEGSKA (reference sequence). The V segment lost 3 bases and the J segment 5 bases; nucleotides outside the gene matches: 11. CDR3 length: 15 amino acids. The CDR3 loop reads CSARVPAGAVETQYF. The CDR3 DNA sequence: TGCAGTGCTAGGGTGCCAGCGGGAGCGGTGGAGACCCAGTACTTC.

A few counts support this clonotype. This chain uses TRBV19 with TRBJ2-2, with 7 positions matching TRBD2. The length of the CDR3 is 12 residues. Looked up from germline, CDR1 is LNHDA and CDR2 is SQIVND (reference sequence). After removal of 11 bases from V and 7 bases from J, the junction contained 7 bases not matched to a gene. For the CDR3, the DNA is TGTGCCGTGGGGGGGTTCGTCGGGGAGCTGTTTTTT. Translated, it gives CAVGGFVGELFF.

This clonotype appeared many times. The gene calls are TRBV20-1 and TRBJ1-6; 8 bases are shared with TRBD1. This CDR3 comprises 13 residues. Per the germline V gene, CDR1 is DFQATT and CDR2 is SNEGSKA (reference sequence). After removal of 4 bases from V and 13 bases from J, the junction contained 9 bases not matched to a gene. CDR3 sequence: CSAKGQGFLPLHF. CDR3 nucleotides: TGCAGTGCTAAAGGACAGGGATTTCTCCCCCTCCACTTT.

Points on this clonotype: This may stem from a read error, because a much larger clone lies one nucleotide away. The chain couples TRBV27 to TRBJ1-2, with a weak D call TRBD1 (6 bases). V was cut by 6 bases and J by 2 bases, with 22 bases left in between. Germline assignment: CDR1 MNHEY and CDR2 SMNVEV (reference sequence). This CDR3 has 17 amino acids. In DNA form, the CDR3 reads TGTGCCAGCAGCCCGAATCCAGGGGACACGAAGAACTATGGCTACACCTTC. It is translated as CASSPNPGDTKNYGYTF.

The rearrangement links TRBV11-2 to TRBJ2-7, with D maybe TRBD2 (5 bases). The CDR3 spans 13 residues. V was trimmed by 3 bases and J by 6 bases, leaving 12 bases between them. Germline values: CDR1 SGHAT, CDR2 FQNNGV. The CDR3 region is CASSFSGSGEQYF. The CDR3, as DNA: TGTGCCAGCAGCTTTTCGGGGTCCGGCGAGCAGTACTTC.

In this sample, this clonotype turned up many times. V usage is TRBV6-1 and J usage is TRBJ2-7; a weak D match, TRBD1 (6 bases). Germline-derived CDR1 and CDR2 are MNHNS and SASEGT. The germline V and J ends were trimmed by 4 bases and 2 bases, with 9 bases remaining between them. This CDR3 is built from 13 residues. In nucleotides, the CDR3 is TGTGCCAGCAGTGCCGGACAGCCCTACGAGCAGTACTTC. Its protein is CASSAGQPYEQYF.

The sample holds many counts of this clonotype. The chain employs TRBV2 and TRBJ1-5, with a weak D call TRBD1 (6 bases). Germline V gene lookup returns CDR1 SNHLY and CDR2 FYNNEI. The length of the CDR3 is 14 residues. The CDR3 loop reads CATRGEQGNQPQHF. The CDR3 DNA reads as TGTGCTACGAGGGGGGAGCAAGGCAATCAGCCCCAGCATTTT.